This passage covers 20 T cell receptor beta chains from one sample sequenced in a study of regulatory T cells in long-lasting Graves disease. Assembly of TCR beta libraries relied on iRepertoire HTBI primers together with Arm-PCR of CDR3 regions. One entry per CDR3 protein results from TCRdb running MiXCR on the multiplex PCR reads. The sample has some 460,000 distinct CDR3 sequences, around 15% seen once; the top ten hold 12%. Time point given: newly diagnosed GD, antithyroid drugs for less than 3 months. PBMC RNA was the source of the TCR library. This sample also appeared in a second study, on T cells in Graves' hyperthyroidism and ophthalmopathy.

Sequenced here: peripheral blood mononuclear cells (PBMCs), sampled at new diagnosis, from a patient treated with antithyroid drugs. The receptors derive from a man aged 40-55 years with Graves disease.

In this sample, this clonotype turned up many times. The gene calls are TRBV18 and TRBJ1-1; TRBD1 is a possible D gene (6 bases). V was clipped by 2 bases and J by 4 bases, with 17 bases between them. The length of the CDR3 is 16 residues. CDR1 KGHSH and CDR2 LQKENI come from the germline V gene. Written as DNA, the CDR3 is TGTGCCAGCTCACCAGCTCGGGGGGGGCTGGGCACTGAAGCTTTCTTT. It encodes CASSPARGGLGTEAFF.

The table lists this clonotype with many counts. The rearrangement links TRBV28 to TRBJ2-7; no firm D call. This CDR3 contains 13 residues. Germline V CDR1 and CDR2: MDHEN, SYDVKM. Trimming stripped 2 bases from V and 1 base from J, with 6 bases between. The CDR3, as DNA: TGTGCCAGCAGTTTACCTAAGTCCTACGAGCAGTACTTC. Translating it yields CASSLPKSYEQYF.

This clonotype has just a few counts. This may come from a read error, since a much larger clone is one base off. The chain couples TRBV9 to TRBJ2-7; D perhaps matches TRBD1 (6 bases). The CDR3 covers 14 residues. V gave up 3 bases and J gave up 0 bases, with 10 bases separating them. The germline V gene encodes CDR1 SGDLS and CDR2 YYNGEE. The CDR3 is CASSGRDNSYEQYF. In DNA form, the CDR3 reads TGTGCCAGCAGCGGCCGGGACAACTCCTACGAGCAGTACTTC.

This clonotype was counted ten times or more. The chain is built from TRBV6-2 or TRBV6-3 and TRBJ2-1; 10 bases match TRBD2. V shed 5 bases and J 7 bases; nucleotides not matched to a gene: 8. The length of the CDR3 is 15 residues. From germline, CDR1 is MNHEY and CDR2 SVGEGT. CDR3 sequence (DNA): TGTGCCAGCAGTGAAAGCGGGAGGGCGGTAAATGAGCAGTTCTTC. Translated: CASSESGRAVNEQFF.

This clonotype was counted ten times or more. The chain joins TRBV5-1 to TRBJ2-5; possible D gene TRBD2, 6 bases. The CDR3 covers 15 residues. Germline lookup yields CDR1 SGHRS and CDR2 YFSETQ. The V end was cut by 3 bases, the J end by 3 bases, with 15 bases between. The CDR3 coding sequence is TGCGCCAGCAGCTCCGGAGGGACGGGGAAAGAGACCCAGTACTTC. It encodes CASSSGGTGKETQYF.

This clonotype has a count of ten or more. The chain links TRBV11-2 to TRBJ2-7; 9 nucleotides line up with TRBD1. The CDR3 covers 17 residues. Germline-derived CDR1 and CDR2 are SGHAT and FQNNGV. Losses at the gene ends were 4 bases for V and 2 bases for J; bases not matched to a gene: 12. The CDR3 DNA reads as TGTGCCAGCAGCTACTACCAAGGACAGGGGTGGGCCTACGAGCAGTACTTC. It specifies CASSYYQGQGWAYEQYF. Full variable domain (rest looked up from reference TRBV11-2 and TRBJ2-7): EAGVAQSPRYKIIEKRQSVAFWCNPISGHATLYWYQQILGQGPKLLIQFQNNGVVDDSQLPKDRFSAERLKGVDSTLKIQPAKLEDSAVYLCASSYYQGQGWAYEQYFGPGTRLTVT.

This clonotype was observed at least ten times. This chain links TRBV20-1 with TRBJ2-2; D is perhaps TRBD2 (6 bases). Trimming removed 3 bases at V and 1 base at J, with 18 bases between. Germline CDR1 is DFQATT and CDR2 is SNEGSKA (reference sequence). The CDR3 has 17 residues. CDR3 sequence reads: CSARRDSLRGNTGELFF. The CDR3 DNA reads TGCAGTGCTAGGAGGGACTCCCTCCGAGGGAACACCGGGGAGCTGTTTTTT.

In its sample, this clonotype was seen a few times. CDR3 nucleotide sequence: TGTGCCACCAGTGATTTGGGGCAGCCCGTTTGGCCCCAGCATTTT. It is translated as CATSDLGQPVWPQHF. The J gene is TRBJ1-5, the V gene TRBV24-1, with D unresolved. The CDR3 is 15 amino acids. CDR1 is KGHDR and CDR2 is SFDVKD in the germline V gene. V was cut by 0 bases and J by 9 bases, with 14 bases left in between.

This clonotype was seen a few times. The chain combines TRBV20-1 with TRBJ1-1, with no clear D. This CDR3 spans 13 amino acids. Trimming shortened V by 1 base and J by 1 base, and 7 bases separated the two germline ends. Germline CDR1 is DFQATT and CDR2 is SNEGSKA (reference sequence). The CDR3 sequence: CSARAAGNTEAFF. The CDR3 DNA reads TGCAGTGCTAGAGCGGCAGGGAACACTGAAGCTTTCTTT.

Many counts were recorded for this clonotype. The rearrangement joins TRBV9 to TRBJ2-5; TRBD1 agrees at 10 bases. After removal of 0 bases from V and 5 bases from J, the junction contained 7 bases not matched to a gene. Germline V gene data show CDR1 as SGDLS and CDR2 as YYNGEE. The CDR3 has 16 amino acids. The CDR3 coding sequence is TGTGCCAGCAGCGTAGGTGGACAGGGGGTCCAGGAGACCCAGTACTTC. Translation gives CASSVGGQGVQETQYF.

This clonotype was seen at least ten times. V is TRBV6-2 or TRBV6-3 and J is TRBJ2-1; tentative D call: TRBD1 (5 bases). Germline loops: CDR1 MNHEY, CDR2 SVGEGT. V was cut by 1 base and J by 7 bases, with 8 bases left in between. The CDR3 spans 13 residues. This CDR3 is CASSYWQGNEQFF. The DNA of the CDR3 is TGTGCCAGCAGTTACTGGCAGGGTAATGAGCAGTTCTTC.

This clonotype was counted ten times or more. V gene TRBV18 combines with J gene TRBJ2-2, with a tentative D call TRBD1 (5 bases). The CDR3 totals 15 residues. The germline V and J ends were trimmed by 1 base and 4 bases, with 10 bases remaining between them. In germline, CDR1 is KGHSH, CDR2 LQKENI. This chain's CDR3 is CASSPLRRATGELFF. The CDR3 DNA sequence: TGTGCCAGCTCACCACTGCGCAGGGCCACCGGGGAGCTGTTTTTT.

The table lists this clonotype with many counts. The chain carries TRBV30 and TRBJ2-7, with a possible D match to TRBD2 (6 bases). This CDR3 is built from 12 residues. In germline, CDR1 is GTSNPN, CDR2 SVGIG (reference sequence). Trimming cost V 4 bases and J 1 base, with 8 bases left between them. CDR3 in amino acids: CAWNGGSYEQYF. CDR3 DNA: TGTGCCTGGAACGGGGGTTCCTACGAGCAGTACTTC.

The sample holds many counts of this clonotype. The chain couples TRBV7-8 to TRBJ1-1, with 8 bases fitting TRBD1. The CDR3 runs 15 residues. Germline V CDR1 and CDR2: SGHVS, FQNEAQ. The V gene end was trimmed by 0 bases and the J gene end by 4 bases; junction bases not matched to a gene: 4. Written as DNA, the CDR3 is TGTGCCAGCAGCTTAGCGCAGGGGGCTAGCACTGAAGCTTTCTTT. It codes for CASSLAQGASTEAFF.

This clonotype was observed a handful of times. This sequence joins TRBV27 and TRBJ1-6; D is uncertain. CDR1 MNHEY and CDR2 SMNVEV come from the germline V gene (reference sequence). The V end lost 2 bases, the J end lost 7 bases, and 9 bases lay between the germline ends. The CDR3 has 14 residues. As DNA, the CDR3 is TGTGCCAGCAGTTTAAGGGCGAGGAATTCACCCCTCCACTTT. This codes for CASSLRARNSPLHF.

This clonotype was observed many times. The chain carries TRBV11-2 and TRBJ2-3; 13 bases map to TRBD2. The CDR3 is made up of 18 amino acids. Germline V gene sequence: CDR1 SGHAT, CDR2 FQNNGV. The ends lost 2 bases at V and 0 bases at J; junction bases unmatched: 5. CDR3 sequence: CASSLRAGLAGSTDTQYF. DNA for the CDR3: TGTGCCAGCAGCTTAAGAGCGGGACTAGCGGGGAGCACAGATACGCAGTATTTT.

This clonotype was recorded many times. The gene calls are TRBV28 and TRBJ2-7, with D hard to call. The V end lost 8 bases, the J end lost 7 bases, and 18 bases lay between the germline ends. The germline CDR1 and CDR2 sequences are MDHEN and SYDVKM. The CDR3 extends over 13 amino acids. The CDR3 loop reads CASGRAITWEQYF. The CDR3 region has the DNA TGTGCCAGCGGCCGGGCCATTACGTGGGAGCAGTACTTC. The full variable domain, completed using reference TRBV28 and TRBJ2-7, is DVKVTQSSRYLVKRTGEKVFLECVQDMDHENMFWYRQDPGLGLRLIYFSYDVKMKEKGDIPEGYSVSREKKERFSLILESASTNQTSMYLCASGRAITWEQYFGPGTRLTVT.

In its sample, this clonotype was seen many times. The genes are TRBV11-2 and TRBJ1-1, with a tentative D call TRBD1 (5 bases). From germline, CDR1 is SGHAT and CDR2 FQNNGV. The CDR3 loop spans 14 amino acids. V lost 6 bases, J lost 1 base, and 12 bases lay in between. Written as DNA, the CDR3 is TGTGCCAGCAGTTTGATGGGGGGGAACACTGAAGCTTTCTTT. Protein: CASSLMGGNTEAFF.

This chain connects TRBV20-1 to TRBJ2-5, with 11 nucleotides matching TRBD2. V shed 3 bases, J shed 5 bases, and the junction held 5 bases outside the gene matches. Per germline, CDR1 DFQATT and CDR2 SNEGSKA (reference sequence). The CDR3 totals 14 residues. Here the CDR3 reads CSARHTSGSETQYF. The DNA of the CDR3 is TGCAGTGCTAGGCACACTAGCGGGAGTGAGACCCAGTACTTC.

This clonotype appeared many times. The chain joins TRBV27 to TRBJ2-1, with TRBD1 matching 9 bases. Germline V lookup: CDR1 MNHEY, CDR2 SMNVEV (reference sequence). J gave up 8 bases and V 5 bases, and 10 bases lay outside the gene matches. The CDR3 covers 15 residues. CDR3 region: CASSHRDRELHEQFF. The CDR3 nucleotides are TGTGCCAGCAGTCACCGGGACAGGGAATTACATGAGCAGTTCTTC.